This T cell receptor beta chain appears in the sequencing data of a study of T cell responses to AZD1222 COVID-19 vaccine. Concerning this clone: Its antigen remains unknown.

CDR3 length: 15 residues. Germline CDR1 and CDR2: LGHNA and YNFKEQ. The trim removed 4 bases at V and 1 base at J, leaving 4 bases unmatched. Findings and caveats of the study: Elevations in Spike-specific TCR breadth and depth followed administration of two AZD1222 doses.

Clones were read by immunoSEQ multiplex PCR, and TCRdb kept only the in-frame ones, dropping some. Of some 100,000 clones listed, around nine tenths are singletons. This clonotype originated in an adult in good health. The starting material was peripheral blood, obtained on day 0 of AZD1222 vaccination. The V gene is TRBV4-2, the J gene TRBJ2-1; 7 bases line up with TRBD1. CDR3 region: CASSRNRGSYNEQFF. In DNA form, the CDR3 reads TGTGCCAGCAGCCGTAACAGGGGTTCCTACAATGAGCAGTTCTTC.